This T cell receptor (beta chain) derives from a study of blood T cells in healthy people across ages. Findings and limits, study-wide: Age showed a roughly linear inverse relationship with TCR beta diversity per million T cells. Both higher diversity and more naive CD4+ cells marked long-lived donors when set against aged donors.

This CDR3 region has 13 residues. The V and J ends lost 4 bases and 7 bases respectively, with 12 bases between them. Germline-derived CDR1 and CDR2 are SGHRS and YFSETQ. Extracted total RNA amounted to at least 5.5 micrograms for each sample. About this clonotype itself: Its antigen remains unidentified.

A second about 6 to 12 cycle PCR used barcoded and J-beta primers. TCRdb itself ran the 5' RACE reads through MiXCR, one entry per CDR3 protein. This sample has about 970,000 distinct CDR3 sequences, with just over 50% found just once. V and J are TRBV5-1 and TRBJ2-1; perhaps TRBD1 as D (5 bases). The receptor comes from a woman in her sixties in good health. Sequences were obtained from blood. CDR3 loop: CASSGAPSNEQFF. The CDR3 DNA sequence: TGCGCCAGCAGCGGGGCCCCATCAAATGAGCAGTTCTTC.